This T cell receptor beta chain stems from a study of CD8 T cells in ankylosing spondylitis. Libraries for TCR beta were made by quantitative 5'-RACE with molecular barcodes. Using its own MiXCR run on the 5' RACE reads, TCRdb lists one record per CDR3 protein. The data hold about 170,000 distinct CDR3 sequences, with 15% to 20% observed a single time. This CDR3 has 15 residues. Germline lookup yields CDR1 SGHRS and CDR2 YFSETQ. Trimming cost V 4 bases and J 5 bases; bases outside gene matches: 7. A few counts support this clonotype. The genes are TRBV5-1 and TRBJ2-1, with 9 bases aligning to TRBD2. Source material: blood, either unsorted or a sorted T cell fraction (not recorded which). This clonotype originated in a male donor with ankylosing spondylitis or in good health (not recorded which). Written as DNA, the CDR3 is TGCGCCAGCAGCCAAAGTCTAGCGGGAAACAATGAGCAGTTCTTC. Its protein is CASSQSLAGNNEQFF.